A selection of T cell receptor beta chains follows, all from one sample in a study of T-cell reconstitution after alpha-beta-depleted transplantation in children. TCRdb reprocessed the PCR reads via MiXCR and lists one record per CDR3 protein. Of 800,000 to 1,000,000 distinct CDR3 sequences listed, about 30% are singletons. The sample in question was PBMCs, mostly from graft donor cells, obtained 360 days after TCRalphabeta/CD19-depleted stem cell transplant. The receptors here all came from a boy under two years old who had a stem cell transplant for SCID, so the T cells may come from the graft donor. Both conserved end residues are part of each CDR3. A D gene is named only where the DNA matches it firmly. Not every row has a clone size; where given, it reads once, few, many or a size class.

D,length,J,size,V,DNA,CDR3
NA,17,TRBJ2-2,NA,TRBV5-5,TGTGCCAGCAGCTTGGTAGGGGGGGCGAAGAACACCGGGGAGCTGTTTTTT,CASSLVGGAKNTGELFF
NA,14,TRBJ2-1,few,TRBV29-1,TGCAGCGTTGTGTTGCACAGGGCATACAATGAGCAGTTCTTC,CSVVLHRAYNEQFF
TRBD2,16,TRBJ2-5,few,TRBV27,TGTGCCAGCAGACTACATAGCGGGGGCCCACCGGAGACCCAGTACTTC,CASRLHSGGPPETQYF
TRBD1,14,TRBJ1-1,NA,TRBV12-3/TRBV12-4,TGTGCCAGCACCGCCGACAGGGCGGTCACTGAAGCTTTCTTT,CASTADRAVTEAFF
TRBD2,14,TRBJ2-7,many,TRBV6-1,TGTGCCAGCAGTGGGACTAGCGGGACCTACGAGCAGTACTTC,CASSGTSGTYEQYF
NA,15,TRBJ2-2,few,TRBV20-1,TGCAGTGCTAACAGGGACGGAGGTAGCACCGGGGAGCTGTTTTTT,CSANRDGGSTGELFF
TRBD1,15,TRBJ2-5,NA,TRBV3-1,TGTGCCAGCAGCACCGGGACAGGGGAAGGAGAGACCCAGTACTTC,CASSTGTGEGETQYF
TRBD2,15,TRBJ2-1,few,TRBV6-1,TGTGCCAGCAGTCGTCTAAGGACTAGTAACAATGAGCAGTTCTTC,CASSRLRTSNNEQFF
NA,10,TRBJ2-5,NA,TRBV20-1,TGCAGTGACGGGCTAGAGACCCAGTACTTC,CSDGLETQYF
NA,14,TRBJ1-5,many,TRBV19,TGTGCCAGTAAGGGAGGGGCGACGGGTCAGCCCCAGCATTTT,CASKGGATGQPQHF
NA,13,TRBJ1-5,NA,TRBV10-3,TGTGCCATCAGTGAGTCTGGCAATCAGCCCCAGCATTTT,CAISESGNQPQHF
TRBD1,16,TRBJ1-3,few,TRBV10-3,TGTGCCATCAGGGTACCGGGACAGTGGGCTGGAAACACCATATATTTT,CAIRVPGQWAGNTIYF
NA,14,TRBJ2-7,few,TRBV7-9,TGTGCCAGCAGCTTGAACCTTCCCAGAGGCGAGCAGTACTTC,CASSLNLPRGEQYF
TRBD1,15,TRBJ1-1,NA,TRBV6-2/TRBV6-3,TGTGCCAGCAGTGCGGGACAGCTCGGTGTCACTGAAGCTTTCTTT,CASSAGQLGVTEAFF
TRBD2,16,TRBJ2-5,NA,TRBV12-3/TRBV12-4,TGTGCCAGCAGCTGGGAGCTCGGGGGGGCCCAAGAGACCCAGTACTTC,CASSWELGGAQETQYF
NA,15,TRBJ2-5,many,TRBV5-6,TGTGCCAGCAGCTTGGCCGTGGGGGCTATAGAGACCCAGTACTTC,CASSLAVGAIETQYF
NA,15,TRBJ1-5,NA,TRBV5-5,TGTGCCAGTGGTGAGGGGCTGAGGAGCAATCAGCCCCAGCATTTT,CASGEGLRSNQPQHF
NA,14,TRBJ1-2,NA,TRBV4-1,TGCGCCAGCAGCCCTACTCAGGGTTACCTTGGCTACACCTTC,CASSPTQGYLGYTF
NA,11,TRBJ2-7,NA,TRBV12-3/TRBV12-4,TGTGCCAGCAGTTCTGGGGTGATGCAGTACTTC,CASSSGVMQYF
TRBD1,16,TRBJ2-2,NA,TRBV27,TGTGCCAGCAGTTTATTTAAGACAGGGATGACCGGGGAGCTGTTTTTT,CASSLFKTGMTGELFF
NA,13,TRBJ2-5,NA,TRBV29-1,TGCAGCGTTGAACAGGGACCTAGCATGACCCAGTACTTC,CSVEQGPSMTQYF
TRBD2,13,TRBJ2-1,NA,TRBV12-3/TRBV12-4,TGTGCCAGCAGTTTAGCGGGGAGGGCTGAGCAGTTCTTC,CASSLAGRAEQFF
NA,14,TRBJ2-7,few,TRBV6-2/TRBV6-3,TGTGCCAGCAGTCCCGGGACAAACTTCTACGAGCAGTACTTC,CASSPGTNFYEQYF
TRBD2,19,TRBJ2-1,NA,TRBV12-3/TRBV12-4,TGTGCCATCAGTTTAGTTCCTAGCGGGGCCGGGGCAACTTACAATGAGCAGTTCTTC,CAISLVPSGAGATYNEQFF
TRBD1,15,TRBJ2-5,NA,TRBV5-1,TGCGCCAGCAGCTCCGGGACAGCGATACAAGAGACCCAGTACTTC,CASSSGTAIQETQYF
NA,11,TRBJ1-4,NA,TRBV12-3/TRBV12-4,TGTGCCAGCACCAATAATGAAAAACTGTTTTTT,CASTNNEKLFF
TRBD1,15,TRBJ2-2,NA,TRBV5-1,TGCGCCAGCATCCCCGGGACAGCCAGCACCGGGGAGCTGTTTTTT,CASIPGTASTGELFF
NA,12,TRBJ2-1,NA,TRBV24-1,TGTGCCACTGGGAGCCCTCGGAATGAGCAGTTCTTC,CATGSPRNEQFF
NA,14,TRBJ2-3,NA,TRBV28,TGTGCCAGCAGTACAATAGTCAGCACAGATACGCAGTATTTT,CASSTIVSTDTQYF
TRBD1,15,TRBJ2-2,few,TRBV5-5,TGTGCCAGCAGCCCACACAGGGGGCGAGGCGGGGAGCTGTTTTTT,CASSPHRGRGGELFF
NA,15,TRBJ2-5,few,TRBV12-3/TRBV12-4,TGTGCCAGCAGTCTAAGGAGGGACAGACAAGAGACCCAGTACTTC,CASSLRRDRQETQYF
NA,17,TRBJ2-1,NA,TRBV12-3/TRBV12-4,TGTGCCAGCATCATCGGAGGAGGCGCGGGGCCAGGCAATGAGCAGTTCTTC,CASIIGGGAGPGNEQFF
NA,13,TRBJ2-5,NA,TRBV24-1,TGTGCCACCAGCGAGGGACCACAAGAGACCCAGTACTTC,CATSEGPQETQYF
NA,15,TRBJ2-7,NA,TRBV12-3/TRBV12-4,TGTGCCAGCAGTTACCACAGGGCCGTACCCTACGAGCAGTACTTC,CASSYHRAVPYEQYF
TRBD2,15,TRBJ2-5,NA,TRBV12-3/TRBV12-4,TGTGCCAGCGGGCCTAGCAGCGGGGGGGCAGGGACCCAGTACTTC,CASGPSSGGAGTQYF
TRBD1,16,TRBJ1-5,few,TRBV20-1,TGCAGTGCTAGGAGGGGACAGGGGCGTAGCAATCAGCCCCAGCATTTT,CSARRGQGRSNQPQHF
NA,13,TRBJ1-2,few,TRBV20-1,TGCAGTGCTAGGGGTACGGCTAACTATGGCTACACCTTC,CSARGTANYGYTF
TRBD1,15,TRBJ1-6,NA,TRBV6-1,TGTGCCAGCAGACAGGGGACAGGGAATAATTCACCCCTCCACTTT,CASRQGTGNNSPLHF
TRBD2,16,TRBJ2-3,NA,TRBV15,TGTGCCACCAGCAGAGATAGCGGGTTGGAAACAGATACGCAGTATTTT,CATSRDSGLETDTQYF
NA,14,TRBJ1-5,NA,TRBV9,TGTGCCAGCAGCGTAGCAGATAGCAATCAGCCCCAGCATTTT,CASSVADSNQPQHF
NA,12,TRBJ2-1,once,TRBV4-1,TGCGCCAGCAGCCCCTGGGGAGATGAGCAGTTCTTC,CASSPWGDEQFF
NA,13,TRBJ2-5,few,TRBV5-1,TGCGCCAGCAGCTCCGTCCCTGGGGAGACCCAGTACTTC,CASSSVPGETQYF
TRBD2,12,TRBJ2-7,NA,TRBV10-2,TGCGCCAGCAGTGATATTAGCGGGGCGGCGTACTTC,CASSDISGAAYF
TRBD1,14,TRBJ1-5,NA,TRBV20-1,TGCAGCGTCGGACAGGGTAAAGGAGGGCAGCCCCAGCATTTT,CSVGQGKGGQPQHF
NA,15,TRBJ1-5,many,TRBV12-3/TRBV12-4,TGTGCCAGCAGTTTAAGCAGGATACTCAATCAGCCCCAGCATTTT,CASSLSRILNQPQHF
NA,13,TRBJ1-1,NA,TRBV5-1,TGCGCCAGCAGCTTGGATGTTACCACTGAAGCTTTCTTT,CASSLDVTTEAFF
NA,15,TRBJ2-3,NA,TRBV12-3/TRBV12-4,TGTGCCAGCAGTTTACGGCCACTAAACACAGATACGCAGTATTTT,CASSLRPLNTDTQYF
TRBD1,18,TRBJ2-7,few,TRBV9,TGTGCCAGCAGCGTAGGAAGTCCGAGCCGGGACAGCGATTACGAGCAGTACTTC,CASSVGSPSRDSDYEQYF
NA,16,TRBJ2-6,NA,TRBV20-1,TGCAGTGCTAGAGATAGGTCGGGTCCTGGGGCCAACGTCCTGACTTTC,CSARDRSGPGANVLTF
TRBD2,18,TRBJ2-1,NA,TRBV24-1,TGTGCCACCAGTTCCCCTAACCTAGCGGGAAGCTCCTACAATGAGCAGTTCTTC,CATSSPNLAGSSYNEQFF
NA,14,TRBJ2-5,NA,TRBV5-1,TGCGCCAGCATCGCCGGGGCCGCCCAAGAGACCCAGTACTTC,CASIAGAAQETQYF
NA,15,TRBJ2-1,NA,TRBV15,TGTGCCACCAGCAAGGGAACACTCCGTGTCTATGAGCAGTTCTTC,CATSKGTLRVYEQFF
NA,15,TRBJ1-1,NA,TRBV5-1,TGCGCCAGCAGCTTGCAGGGGCCCTTGAACACTGAAGCTTTCTTT,CASSLQGPLNTEAFF